The 16 T cell receptor beta chains in this list originate from one sample, sequenced in a study of cytomegalovirus exposure and HLA in healthy donors. In the PCR, 60 Vbeta and 13 Jbeta primers were used. TCRdb's copy holds only in-frame clones and misses some; the assay was immunoSEQ multiplex PCR. Here the sample spans under 150,000 clones, around 81% being singletons. Sequencing input: PBMCs. These receptors were taken from a man aged 40-50 years in good health and CMV-seropositive.

This chain connects TRBV14 to TRBJ2-7; possibly TRBD2 for D (6 bases). CDR3 length: 15 amino acids. V was trimmed by 4 bases and J by 2 bases, leaving 15 bases between them. The V gene's germline CDR1 is SGHDN and CDR2 FVKESK. The CDR3: CASSPYSGGPYEQYF. The CDR3 nucleotides read TGTGCCAGCAGCCCATATTCCGGAGGGCCCTACGAGCAGTACTTC.

The chain combines TRBV11-1 with TRBJ2-3; TRBD2 might be the D (5 bases). CDR3 length equals 15 residues. With 4 bases removed from V and 0 bases from J, the gap between germline ends came to 11 bases. Germline CDR1 reads SGHAT; CDR2 reads FQDESV (reference sequence). The CDR3 nucleotides read TGTGCCAGCAGCTCAACCGGGGTTAGCACAGATACGCAGTATTTT. Residues: CASSSTGVSTDTQYF. Looking up the rest from reference TRBV11-1 and TRBJ2-3 gives the full variable domain: EAEVAQSPRYKITEKSQAVAFWCDPISGHATLYWYRQILGQGPELLVQFQDESVVDDSQLPKDRFSAERLKGVDSTLKIQPAELGDSAMYLCASSSTGVSTDTQYFGPGTRLTVL.

The chain combines TRBV7-2 with TRBJ1-1; no reliable D call. The ends were cut back, 0 bases at V and 1 base at J, with 6 bases in the middle. Per the germline V gene, CDR1 is SGHTA and CDR2 is FQGNSA. The CDR3 totals 14 residues. The CDR3 coding sequence is TGTGCCAGCAGCTTAGCACGGGAGAACACTGAAGCTTTCTTT. Encoded protein: CASSLARENTEAFF. The variable domain in full, completed from reference TRBV7-2 and TRBJ1-1, reads GAGVSQSPSNKVTEKGKDVELRCDPISGHTALYWYRQSLGQGLEFLIYFQGNSAPDKSGLPSDRFSAERTGGSVSTLTIQRTQQEDSAVYLCASSLARENTEAFFGQGTRLTVV.

The rearrangement uses TRBV6-6 and TRBJ1-5; D perhaps matches TRBD1 (5 bases). Germline V gives CDR1 MNHNY, CDR2 SVGAGI (reference sequence). The V end lost 5 bases, the J end lost 0 bases, and 8 bases lay between the germline ends. The CDR3 length is 14 residues. CDR3 sequence reads: CASSPTVSNQPQHF. DNA for the CDR3: TGTGCCAGCAGTCCGACAGTTAGCAATCAGCCCCAGCATTTT.

The chain recombines TRBV4-2 with TRBJ2-1, with 12 bases matching TRBD2. The CDR3 sequence is 16 residues long. Trimming at V came to 0 bases and at J to 10 bases, leaving 7 bases not matched to a gene. Germline V gene sequence: CDR1 LGHNA, CDR2 YNFKEQ. This CDR3 is CASSQEPSGGAREQFF. CDR3 DNA sequence: TGTGCCAGCAGCCAAGAACCTAGCGGGGGGGCGCGGGAGCAGTTCTTC.

The rearrangement uses TRBV9 and TRBJ1-1, with 7 bases fitting TRBD1. The CDR3 is made up of 13 amino acids. Trimming cost V 4 bases and J 4 bases; bases outside gene matches: 4. Germline loops: CDR1 SGDLS, CDR2 YYNGEE. CDR3 in amino acids: CASSYSGGTEAFF. The CDR3 bases are TGTGCCAGCAGCTATTCAGGGGGCACTGAAGCTTTCTTT. Full variable domain (missing parts from reference TRBV9 and TRBJ1-1): DSGVTQTPKHLITATGQRVTLRCSPRSGDLSVYWYQQSLDQGLQFLIQYYNGEERAKGNILERFSAQQFPDLHSELNLSSLELGDSALYFCASSYSGGTEAFFGQGTRLTVV.

The gene calls are TRBV18 and TRBJ2-7; a weak D match, TRBD2 (6 bases). The CDR3 extends over 15 amino acids. Germline V CDR1 and CDR2: KGHSH, LQKENI. Deletions cut 2 bases from V and 5 bases from J, with 16 bases between. CDR3 sequence reads: CASSPGGLKGDEQYF. The CDR3 DNA reads TGTGCCAGCTCACCAGGGGGACTCAAGGGAGACGAGCAGTACTTC.

The rearrangement uses TRBV30 and TRBJ1-1; 8 bases are a match to TRBD1. Germline values: CDR1 GTSNPN, CDR2 SVGIG (reference sequence). J was trimmed by 4 bases and V by 3 bases; bases with no gene match: 7. CDR3 length equals 14 residues. In DNA, the CDR3 is TGTGCCTGGAGCGGACAGGGTTTGGTCACTGAAGCTTTCTTT. Translated, it gives CAWSGQGLVTEAFF.

This chain uses TRBV9 with TRBJ2-7; D perhaps matches TRBD1 (6 bases). V was pared by 0 bases and J by 7 bases, with 14 bases between. This CDR3 contains 14 residues. Germline values: CDR1 SGDLS, CDR2 YYNGEE. CDR3 residues: CASSVVSGVGEQYF. The CDR3 nucleotides read TGTGCCAGCAGCGTAGTGTCAGGGGTGGGGGAGCAGTACTTC.

This chain joins TRBV5-1 and TRBJ1-2; 7 bases are a match to TRBD1. In germline, CDR1 is SGHRS, CDR2 YFSETQ. The CDR3 length is 13 residues. Trimming cost V 4 bases and J 4 bases; bases outside gene matches: 4. In DNA form, the CDR3 reads TGCGCCAGCAGCATAGGGACAGCCTATGGCTACACCTTC. This encodes CASSIGTAYGYTF.

The J gene is TRBJ2-3, the V gene TRBV18; the D gene is possibly TRBD2 (5 bases). V shed 2 bases and J shed 0 bases, with 9 bases lying between them. Germline values: CDR1 KGHSH, CDR2 LQKENI. The CDR3 covers 15 residues. The CDR3 region is CASSPIRGSTDTQYF. CDR3 DNA sequence: TGTGCCAGCTCACCAATCCGAGGGAGCACAGATACGCAGTATTTT. Full variable domain (missing parts from reference TRBV18 and TRBJ2-3): NAGVMQNPRHLVRRRGQEARLRCSPMKGHSHVYWYRQLPEEGLKFMVYLQKENIIDESGMPKERFSAEFPKEGPSILRIQQVVRGDSAAYFCASSPIRGSTDTQYFGPGTRLTVL.

This clone was detected only a few times. As DNA, the CDR3 is TGTGCCAGCCGTCCCTCGGGGGATAGCAATCAGCCCCAGCATTTT. Its protein product is CASRPSGDSNQPQHF. The gene calls are TRBV2 and TRBJ1-5; possible D gene TRBD1, 5 bases. Trimming removed 8 bases from V and 0 bases from J, with 14 bases in between. Germline CDR1 and CDR2: SNHLY and FYNNEI. The CDR3 runs 15 residues. The entire variable domain, with the rest obtained from reference TRBV2 and TRBJ1-5, is as follows: EPEVTQTPSHQVTQMGQEVILRCVPISNHLYFYWYRQILGQKVEFLVSFYNNEISEKSEIFDDQFSVERPDGSNFTLKIRSTKLEDSAMYFCASRPSGDSNQPQHFGDGTRLSIL.

The J gene is TRBJ2-5, the V gene TRBV4-2, with TRBD2 matching 9 bases. From germline, CDR1 is LGHNA and CDR2 YNFKEQ. This CDR3 region has 17 residues. Losses at the gene ends were 3 bases for V and 5 bases for J; bases not matched to a gene: 13. The CDR3 DNA reads TGTGCCAGCAGCCATAGATGGGGCGGGGGGGCCGGGGAGACCCAGTACTTC. Residues: CASSHRWGGGAGETQYF.

DNA for the CDR3: TGCGCCAGCCGAGACAGGGGAGCCTACGAGCAGTACTTC. The encoded protein is CASRDRGAYEQYF. The genes are TRBV5-1 and TRBJ2-5; 8 positions match TRBD1. The DNA end favors TRBJ2-7, so the J call may be wrong. The CDR3 totals 13 residues. The germline V gene encodes CDR1 SGHRS and CDR2 YFSETQ.

The chain links TRBV9 to TRBJ1-5; D is undetermined. The ends were cut back, 0 bases at V and 3 bases at J, with 7 bases in the middle. Germline-derived CDR1 and CDR2 are SGDLS and YYNGEE. The CDR3 has 14 amino acids. The CDR3: CASSVDPDNQPQHF. CDR3 in DNA: TGTGCCAGCAGCGTAGATCCAGACAATCAGCCCCAGCATTTT.

The chain couples TRBV19 to TRBJ1-2; 8 bases agree with TRBD1. The J segment lost 4 bases and the V segment lost 7 bases, leaving 8 bases of the junction unmatched. This CDR3 region has 14 residues. The germline V gene encodes CDR1 LNHDA and CDR2 SQIVND (reference sequence). CDR3 DNA: TGTGCCAGTATCAGGACAGGGATCGGCTATGGCTACACCTTC. As protein: CASIRTGIGYGYTF.